This TCR beta chain was identified during a study of blood T cell repertoires in COVID-19. Study context: The United States, Italy and Spain provided the acute and convalescent COVID-19 samples.

The authors' processing: Estimates of nucleated cell counts were drawn from the amplification of reference gene primers. Assay used: immunoSEQ multiplex PCR; TCRdb lists only in-frame clones, some missing. V and J calls and clone size are those listed in that table; D and trimming were worked out from the DNA. Of over 200,000 clones listed, about 90% are singletons. This CDR3 has 14 residues. With V trimmed by 5 bases and J by 4 bases, 5 bases remained unmatched. Per the germline V gene, CDR1 is SSHAT and CDR2 is FNYEAQ (reference sequence). This clonotype was sampled from a man aged 35-49 years with active or convalescent COVID-19. The chain has TRBV7-7 and TRBJ2-1; 7 positions match TRBD1. Sequencing input: peripheral blood. CDR3 sequence reads: CASSPGTAYNEQFF. CDR3 in DNA: TGTGCCAGCAGCCCAGGGACAGCTTACAATGAGCAGTTCTTC.